The 25 T cell receptor beta chains below all came from one sample that was sequenced in a study of cytomegalovirus exposure and HLA in healthy donors. The primer mix had 60 Vbeta and 13 Jbeta primers. The data were produced by immunoSEQ multiplex PCR, yet TCRdb's version contains in-frame clones alone and is incomplete. The sample consists of about 100,000 clones, around 77% of them appearing once. The sample comprised PBMCs. Receptors originate from a male donor in good health and CMV-seronegative.

The chain uses TRBV4-1 and TRBJ1-1; D might be TRBD1 (5 bases). The CDR3 covers 16 residues. Trimming pared 0 bases from V and 2 bases from J, leaving 13 bases between. In germline, CDR1 is MGHRA, CDR2 YSYEKL. The CDR3 sequence is CASSQELGRTNTEAFF. CDR3 nucleotide sequence: TGCGCCAGCAGCCAAGAGTTGGGGCGAACTAACACTGAAGCTTTCTTT.

The chain recombines TRBV16 with TRBJ1-1; TRBD1 is a possible D gene (5 bases). CDR1 is KGHSY, CDR2 FQNENV, per germline. The CDR3 extends over 14 amino acids. Deletions cut 0 bases from V and 7 bases from J, with 12 bases between. CDR3 residues: CASSQSILGLEAFF. In DNA form, the CDR3 reads TGTGCCAGCAGCCAATCGATTTTGGGGCTTGAAGCTTTCTTT.

The chain employs TRBV28 and TRBJ1-2; 7 bases map to TRBD1. The germline V gene has CDR1 MDHEN and CDR2 SYDVKM. This CDR3 has 15 residues. Germline trimming cut 5 bases from V and 6 bases from J; bases unmatched to any gene: 12. The CDR3 region has the DNA TGTGCCAGCAGTCCAGGGTTCTCCGGGACAGATGGCTACACCTTC. This translates into CASSPGFSGTDGYTF.

This clone came up a few times. The chain combines TRBV28 with TRBJ1-4; D is possibly TRBD1 (5 bases). This CDR3 is built from 14 residues. V dropped 3 bases and J dropped 1 base, with 6 bases sitting between them. The germline gives CDR1 MDHEN, CDR2 SYDVKM. The CDR3 nucleotides read TGTGCCAGCAGTTTTCAGGGAACTAATGAAAAACTGTTTTTT. It is translated as CASSFQGTNEKLFF.

The V call is TRBV7-8, the J call TRBJ2-7; D might be TRBD1 (6 bases). The V gene's germline CDR1 is SGHVS and CDR2 FQNEAQ. The CDR3 extends over 18 amino acids. Trimming cost V 2 bases and J 7 bases, with 27 bases left between them. This CDR3 reads CASSLFIFRSDVRGEQYF. Here the CDR3 DNA reads TGTGCCAGCAGCTTATTCATTTTTCGGAGCGATGTAAGGGGGGAGCAGTACTTC.

The chain recombines TRBV18 with TRBJ1-5; TRBD1 might be the D (5 bases). V gave up 4 bases and J gave up 1 base, with 14 bases separating them. Germline V gene data show CDR1 as KGHSH and CDR2 as LQKENI. The CDR3 contains 16 residues. CDR3 DNA: TGTGCCAGCTCACTACGACAGTCGGAGAGCAATCAGCCCCAGCATTTT. It encodes CASSLRQSESNQPQHF. Full variable domain (missing parts from reference TRBV18 and TRBJ1-5): NAGVMQNPRHLVRRRGQEARLRCSPMKGHSHVYWYRQLPEEGLKFMVYLQKENIIDESGMPKERFSAEFPKEGPSILRIQQVVRGDSAAYFCASSLRQSESNQPQHFGDGTRLSIL.

The rearrangement links TRBV29-1 to TRBJ1-1; D not resolved. Germline V gene data show CDR1 as SQVTM and CDR2 as ANQGSEA. V was trimmed by 4 bases and J by 5 bases, leaving 5 bases between them. This CDR3 contains 10 residues. Here the CDR3 DNA reads TGCAGCGTTGGGGCGACTGAAGCTTTCTTT. Its translation: CSVGATEAFF.

CDR3 amino acids: CACTGTSGSLRTDTQYF. CDR3 in DNA: TGTGCCTGCACCGGGACTAGCGGGAGTCTGCGGACAGATACGCAGTATTTT. V and J are TRBV30 and TRBJ2-3; 14 nucleotides agree with TRBD2. The CDR3 consists of 17 residues. V lost 6 bases and J lost 3; bases outside the gene matches: 11. Germline lookup yields CDR1 GTSNPN and CDR2 SVGIG (reference sequence).

This clone was observed a few times. The genes are TRBV27 and TRBJ1-4, with 8 bases lining up with TRBD1. The CDR3 extends over 17 amino acids. CDR1 is MNHEY and CDR2 is SMNVEV in the germline V gene (reference sequence). V lost 5 bases to trimming and J lost 8 bases; unmatched junction nucleotides: 16. In DNA form, the CDR3 reads TGTGCCAGCAGTGAATTTCAAACGACAGGGGAGGAAGAAAAACTGTTTTTT. Translated: CASSEFQTTGEEEKLFF. The complete variable domain, with remaining parts taken from reference TRBV27 and TRBJ1-4, reads EAQVTQNPRYLITVTGKKLTVTCSQNMNHEYMSWYRQDPGLGLRQIYYSMNVEVTDKGDVPEGYKVSRKEKRNFPLILESPSPNQTSLYFCASSEFQTTGEEEKLFFGSGTQLSVL.

This clone showed up just once. The V gene is TRBV9, the J gene TRBJ2-7, with a tentative D call TRBD2 (6 bases). The CDR3 is 15 amino acids. Trimming pared 0 bases from V and 7 bases from J, leaving 17 bases between. Per germline, CDR1 SGDLS and CDR2 YYNGEE. CDR3 in DNA: TGTGCCAGCAGCGTAGCTGGGACTCCGCCTCTAGAGCAGTACTTC. Translated, it gives CASSVAGTPPLEQYF.

DNA for the CDR3: TGTGCCTGGACTTTCGGGAGGAGAGGGGAGCTGTTTTTT. Encoded protein: CAWTFGRRGELFF. J is TRBJ2-2 and V is TRBV30, with TRBD2 matching over 7 bases. The CDR3 sequence is 13 residues long. CDR1 is GTSNPN, CDR2 SVGIG, per germline (reference sequence). Germline trimming cut 4 bases from V and 8 bases from J; bases unmatched to any gene: 7.

This rearrangement joins TRBV30 to TRBJ2-5; no clear D. Trimming took off 1 base at V and 5 bases at J, with 8 bases between the two ends. The CDR3 consists of 12 residues. Germline CDR1 and CDR2: GTSNPN and SVGIG (reference sequence). CDR3 sequence: CAWSALAETQYF. The CDR3 DNA reads as TGTGCCTGGAGTGCCCTTGCGGAGACCCAGTACTTC. Looking up the rest from reference TRBV30 and TRBJ2-5 gives the full variable domain: SQTIHQWPATLVQPVGSPLSLECTVEGTSNPNLYWYRQAAGRGLQLLFYSVGIGQISSEVPQNLSASRPQDRQFILSSKKLLLSDSGFYLCAWSALAETQYFGPGTRLLVL.

On this clone: One end of the junction fails to match germline, which may point to a read error. The J gene is TRBJ1-1, the V gene TRBV2; no clear D gene. Germline CDR1 reads SNHLY; CDR2 reads FYNNEI. The CDR3 has 13 residues. The DNA of the CDR3 is TGTACCAGCAATTCTGAGCAGGACACTGAAGCTTTCTTT. Translating it yields CTSNSEQDTEAFF.

The chain is built from TRBV29-1 and TRBJ1-1, with unresolved D. V was trimmed by 4 bases and J by 1 base, leaving 7 bases between them. CDR1 is SQVTM and CDR2 is ANQGSEA in the germline V gene. The CDR3 totals 12 residues. The CDR3 is CSVGSGNTEAFF. Written as DNA, the CDR3 is TGCAGCGTTGGGTCAGGGAACACTGAAGCTTTCTTT.

The genes are TRBV9 and TRBJ1-3, with D unclear. This CDR3 spans 14 amino acids. V lost 0 bases and J 2 bases, leaving 6 bases between the germline ends. Germline-derived CDR1 and CDR2 are SGDLS and YYNGEE. Written as DNA, the CDR3 is TGTGCCAGCAGCGTAGCCGAGCCTGGAAACACCATATATTTT. Amino acids: CASSVAEPGNTIYF.

The V call is TRBV5-4, the J call TRBJ2-3; no clear D gene. The CDR3 is made up of 15 amino acids. CDR1 SGHNT and CDR2 YYREEE come from the germline V gene (reference sequence). Between the trimmed V and J ends, which lost 2 bases and 1 base, there was a span of 11 bases. CDR3 in DNA: TGTGCCAGCAGCTTATCTCAGGCCCGCACAGATACGCAGTATTTT. It codes for CASSLSQARTDTQYF.

Only a few counts were recorded for this clone. The V gene is TRBV10-3, the J gene TRBJ2-7; D possibly corresponds to TRBD1 (6 bases). This CDR3 has 14 residues. Trimming stripped 6 bases from V and 1 base from J, with 13 bases between. Germline CDR1 and CDR2: ENHRY and SYGVKD. The CDR3 reads CAIRETGKSYEQYF. DNA of the CDR3: TGTGCCATCAGGGAAACAGGGAAGTCCTACGAGCAGTACTTC.

The rearrangement joins TRBV5-6 to TRBJ1-5, with a weak D call TRBD1 (5 bases). The CDR3 has 17 residues. Trimming removed 0 bases from V and 0 bases from J, with 13 bases in between. Germline lookup yields CDR1 SGHDT and CDR2 YYEEEE. The CDR3 DNA sequence: TGTGCCAGCAGCTTGGATGGGGGGGATCATAGCAATCAGCCCCAGCATTTT. It specifies CASSLDGGDHSNQPQHF.

This clone was observed once. V usage is TRBV7-8 and J usage is TRBJ2-7, with 7 bases aligning to TRBD1. The J segment lost 3 bases and the V segment lost 2 bases, leaving 4 bases of the junction unmatched. Germline loops: CDR1 SGHVS, CDR2 FQNEAQ. This CDR3 spans 14 amino acids. CDR3 residues: CASSLLGQYYEQYF. As DNA, the CDR3 is TGTGCCAGCAGCTTATTGGGACAGTACTACGAGCAGTACTTC. Full variable domain (outside the CDR3, taken from reference TRBV7-8 and TRBJ2-7): GAGVSQSPRYKVAKRGQDVALRCDPISGHVSLFWYQQALGQGPEFLTYFQNEAQLDKSGLPSDRFFAERPEGSVSTLKIQRTQQEDSAVYLCASSLLGQYYEQYFGPGTRLTVT.

The chain is built from TRBV9 and TRBJ2-3, with 8 nucleotides matching TRBD1. Losses at the gene ends were 0 bases for V and 4 bases for J; bases not matched to a gene: 4. Germline V gene lookup returns CDR1 SGDLS and CDR2 YYNGEE. The length of the CDR3 is 15 residues. CDR3 coding DNA: TGTGCCAGCAGCGTAGGACAGGGGCTCCCAGATACGCAGTATTTT. Residues: CASSVGQGLPDTQYF.

The chain is built from TRBV4-1 and TRBJ1-2, with 8 nucleotides matching TRBD1. After removal of 3 bases from V and 6 bases from J, the junction contained 3 bases not matched to a gene. This CDR3 contains 13 residues. Germline CDR1 is MGHRA and CDR2 is YSYEKL. In DNA form, the CDR3 reads TGCGCCAGCAGCCAGCAGGGGGCGAATGGCTACACCTTC. Translating it yields CASSQQGANGYTF.

The chain employs TRBV28 and TRBJ2-5; D is unclear. The DNA end is a closer match to TRBJ2-7, so the J assignment may be wrong. The germline gives CDR1 MDHEN, CDR2 SYDVKM. This CDR3 is built from 14 residues. CDR3: CASSLYGTDYEQYF. For the CDR3, the DNA is TGTGCCAGCAGTTTATACGGAACCGACTACGAGCAGTACTTC.

This chain connects TRBV5-1 to TRBJ2-1; possible D gene TRBD2, 6 bases. Looked up from germline, CDR1 is SGHRS and CDR2 is YFSETQ. Trimming stripped 4 bases from V and 6 bases from J, with 20 bases between. The CDR3 is 16 amino acids. The CDR3 reads CASSPQVRRDGNEQFF. In DNA form, the CDR3 reads TGCGCCAGCAGCCCCCAGGTGAGGCGGGATGGCAATGAGCAGTTCTTC.

The V and J genes are TRBV27 and TRBJ2-1; 7 bases line up with TRBD2. This CDR3 is 14 amino acids long. The junction had 2 bases not matched to a gene; V was cut back by 0 bases and J by 6 bases. CDR1 and CDR2 (germline): MNHEY, SMNVEV (reference sequence). The CDR3 protein is CASSLSPSGNEQFF. DNA for the CDR3: TGTGCCAGCAGTTTATCGCCTAGCGGCAATGAGCAGTTCTTC.

CDR3 nucleotide sequence: TGTGCCAGCAGTTACGCGGGAGACTCCACGGGGGAGCAGTACTTC. The encoded protein is CASSYAGDSTGEQYF. The genes are TRBV6-5 and TRBJ2-7; 7 nucleotides align to TRBD2. With V trimmed by 2 bases and J by 7 bases, 11 bases remained unmatched. The CDR3 runs 15 residues. Germline V gene lookup returns CDR1 MNHEY and CDR2 SVGAGI.